The entry that follows covers one TCR beta chain sequence. Its specificity is not known. Its ends do not fully match the called genes, so a read error is possible. There are 16 residues in the CDR3. Looked up from germline, CDR1 is MGHRA and CDR2 is YSYEKL. The sample belongs to a study of glioma-infiltrating T cells. Using RNA template, CDR3s of TCR alpha and beta were amplified with iRepertoire arm-PCR. One-step reverse transcription and amplification started from roughly 100-400 ng of tissue mRNA or PBMC total RNA. A single record per CDR3 protein comes from TCRdb applying MiXCR to the multiplex PCR reads. The sample includes approximately 120,000 distinct CDR3 sequences, 25% to 30% of them seen just once. Points from the study as a whole: Very few CDR3 sequences were shared between tissue and blood. Gliomas, especially low-grade, showed above-expected tissue-blood divergence; non-neoplastic patients showed below.

The sequenced material came from glioma tissue, nonneoplastic brain tissue, or PBMCs (not recorded which). The gene calls are TRBV4-1 and TRBJ2-1, with D maybe TRBD1 (6 bases). The TCR sequence derives from a human donor with low-grade glioma or glioblastoma, undergoing nonglioma brain surgery, or in good health (not recorded which). CDR3 sequence: CAGSQAGTISDNEQFF. CDR3 bases: TGCGCCGGCAGCCAAGCCGGGACAATTTCTGACAATGAGCAGTTCTTC.